This TCR beta chain was recorded in a study of T cell repertoires in cytomegalovirus infection. A single record per CDR3 protein comes from TCRdb applying MiXCR to the reads. The sample yields around 500,000 distinct CDR3 sequences, about two fifths seen once. Notes on this clonotype: The antigen is undetermined.

The V gene lost 6 bases and the J gene lost 11 bases, with 16 bases spanning the gap. The CDR3 extends over 12 amino acids. Germline V gives CDR1 SNHLY, CDR2 FYNNEI. The genes are TRBV2 and TRBJ1-1; perhaps TRBD1 as D (6 bases). This specimen was cultured PBMCs, taken from culture after CMV antigen stimulation. This clonotype was obtained from a human donor in good health (CMV status not recorded). Some clones in this sample may be carry-over from other donors' samples. The CDR3 DNA is TGTGCCAGCAGCCTAACCGTTACAGGGGCTTTCTTT. Translated, it gives CASSLTVTGAFF.